This TCR beta chain derives from a study of T cells expressing NK-cell markers (dated by TCRdb to between 2020 and 2021). With respect to the entire study: TCR beta-chain repertoires were profiled in sorted CD3+CD56+NKG2C+, CD3+CD56+NKG2C- and CD3+CD56-NKG2C+ T-cell subsets from several donors. The eight sequenced donors were randomly selected healthy volunteers, three men and five women. Of the eight sequenced donors, seven were found to be HCMV-seropositive and one was found to be HCMV-seronegative. Libraries were sequenced as 2 x 150 bp reads on Illumina HiSeq 2000/2500, MiSeq or NextSeq.

These reads were obtained on an Illumina HiSeq 2000. 5'RACE template switching, by which a universal primer site and unique molecular identifiers were added, was used to make TCR beta cDNA libraries. Synthesis of cDNA was primed from the TCR beta constant segment and was followed by two consecutive PCR amplification steps. For the original study's pipeline: MIGEC was used to demultiplex reads and group the reads by UMI, and MiTCR was used to assemble and quantify clonotypes. Only TCR cDNA sequences supported by at least two reads were kept to exclude erroneous sequences. The tcR package was used for downstream repertoire analysis, and clonotypes were matched between fractions using CDR3 nucleotide sequence together with V segment. Antigen specificity was annotated against VDJdb with VDJmatch, allowing one amino acid substitution in CDR3. With the reads reprocessed by TCRdb, a single entry stands for each CDR3 protein sequence and no DNA is reported. These V and J calls rely on TCRdb rather than the paper's analysis. The sample table gives some 390,000 distinct CDR3 sequences. The ten largest clones take up approximately 11% of the sample.

Overall study results and their limits: Those dominant clonotypes were again the most abundant among CD3+CD56-NKG2C+ cells in a few donors, at about 25-65%. Whether the expanded NKG2C-expressing T cell clones were specific for HCMV antigens remained unclear. In six donors, the dominant CD3+CD56+NKG2C+ clonotypes ranked among the top 10 CD8+ clonotypes, making up roughly 1.0-7.0% of CD8+ T cells.

To determine HCMV serostatus, a commercial ELISA kit was used to detect HCMV-specific IgG in serum. Ficoll density gradient centrifugation was used to isolate peripheral blood mononuclear cells from blood. On this clonotype: Which antigen it targets is not known.

Counted from cysteine to phenylalanine, this CDR3 has 15 amino acids. The entry carries no DNA sequence. From a lookup of the germline V gene, CDR1 and CDR2 are SGHAT and FQNNGV. This sequence uses TRBV11-2 and TRBJ2-3; no DNA is available, so the TRBD1 call from TCRdb remains unchecked. The receptor was isolated from a woman aged 45-65 years in good health. Donor details come from another sample of the same person, matched by shared clones. Sequencing was performed on blood T cells: a sorted CD56 or NKG2C T cell subset, CD4+ or CD8+ T cells, or bulk PBMC T cells (not recorded which). The CDR3 protein is CASSLGDGSTDTQYF.